The present T cell receptor beta chain was sequenced within a study of response to subunit inactivated influenza vaccine. TCRdb re-analysed the RT-PCR reads in MiXCR, keeping a single row per CDR3 protein. The sample lists fewer than 350,000 distinct CDR3 sequences, about a fifth occurring once. This clonotype was found many times. Its antigen is unknown. Study-level points and caveats: The study's authors posited that every seasonal influenza vaccination enlists few new T cells.

The length of the CDR3 is 16 residues. The V gene's germline CDR1 is MNHEY and CDR2 SVGAGI. V was pared by 5 bases and J by 0 bases, with 5 bases of the junction left unmatched. This specimen was PBMCs from blood, taken less than 22 months after vaccination. This receptor was taken from a man aged 50-75 years who received an inactivated influenza vaccine. The gene calls are TRBV6-5 and TRBJ2-4, with 9 bases that match TRBD1. This chain's CDR3 is CASSHDRGIAKNIQYF. In DNA form, the CDR3 reads TGTGCCAGCAGTCATGACAGGGGGATAGCCAAAAACATTCAGTACTTC.